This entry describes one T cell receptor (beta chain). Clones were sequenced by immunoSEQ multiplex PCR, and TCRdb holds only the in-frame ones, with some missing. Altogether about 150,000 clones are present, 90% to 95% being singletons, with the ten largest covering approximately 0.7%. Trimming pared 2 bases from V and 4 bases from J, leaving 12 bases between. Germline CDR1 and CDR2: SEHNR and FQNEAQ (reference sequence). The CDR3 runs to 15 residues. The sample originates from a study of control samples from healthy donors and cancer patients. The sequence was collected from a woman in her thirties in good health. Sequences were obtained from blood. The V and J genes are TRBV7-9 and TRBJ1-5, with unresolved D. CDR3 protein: CASSLQGPGNQPQHF. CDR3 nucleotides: TGTGCCAGCAGCTTACAAGGGCCCGGTAATCAGCCCCAGCATTTT. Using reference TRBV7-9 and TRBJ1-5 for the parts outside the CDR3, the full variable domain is DTGVSQNPRHKITKRGQNVTFRCDPISEHNRLYWYRQTLGQGPEFLTYFQNEAQLEKSRLLSDRFSAERPKGSFSTLEIQRTEQGDSAMYLCASSLQGPGNQPQHFGDGTRLSIL.